This TCR beta chain was obtained from a study of PD-1 blockade in classical Hodgkin lymphoma. Study results and limitations: Significantly greater TCR diversity emerged by C4D1 in CD4+ cells but not CD8+ cells. Complete responders entered with baseline diversity on par with newly diagnosed patients, the results showed. Patients excluded were those beginning nivolumab under 1 year after ASCT.

Time point: cycle 4 day 1 (C4D1), after less than 7 weeks of nivolumab. Every one of the patients relapsed after autologous stem cell transplantation (brentuximab vedotin exposure was variable). Only in-frame clones appear in the TCRdb table, and some are missing; sequencing was by immunoSEQ multiplex PCR. The data hold roughly 86,000 clones, with more than 80% observed a single time. Note on this clone: Its antigen is as yet unknown.

Germline V CDR1 and CDR2: SGHTA, FQGTGA. This CDR3 comprises 13 residues. V was clipped by 3 bases and J by 0 bases, with 0 bases between them. The V gene is TRBV7-3, the J gene TRBJ2-6; D remains ambiguous. The sample was peripheral blood mononuclear cells (PBMCs), taken before the fourth cycle of nivolumab. The sequence came from a human donor with classical Hodgkin lymphoma. This CDR3 is CASSFSGANVLTF. CDR3 nucleotide sequence: TGTGCCAGCAGCTTCTCTGGGGCCAACGTCCTGACTTTC. The full variable domain, with the rest looked up from reference TRBV7-3 and TRBJ2-6, is GAGVSQTPSNKVTEKGKYVELRCDPISGHTALYWYRQSLGQGPEFLIYFQGTGAADDSGLPNDRFFAVRPEGSVSTLKIQRTERGDSAVYLCASSFSGANVLTFGAGSRLTVL.